These 7 T cell receptor beta chains came from one sample sequenced in a study of cytomegalovirus exposure and HLA in healthy donors. The PCR made use of 60 Vbeta and 13 Jbeta primers. Method: immunoSEQ multiplex PCR; TCRdb's copy keeps in-frame clones and lacks some. The table includes some 130,000 clones, 60% to 80% detected once. The sequenced material came from PBMCs. The origin of the receptors is a man aged 30 to 39 in good health and CMV-seronegative.

This chain connects TRBV19 to TRBJ1-2, with 9 bases fitting TRBD1. V dropped 6 bases and J dropped 4; count of bases not matched to a gene: 9. Germline V lookup: CDR1 LNHDA, CDR2 SQIVND (reference sequence). There are 15 residues in the CDR3. CDR3 nucleotide sequence: TGTGCCAGTAGCCGAACAGGGGGCGTCAGCTATGGCTACACCTTC. It is translated as CASSRTGGVSYGYTF. Filled out from reference TRBV19 and TRBJ1-2, the complete variable domain reads DGGITQSPKYLFRKEGQNVTLSCEQNLNHDAMYWYRQDPGQGLRLIYYSQIVNDFQKGDIAEGYSVSREKKESFPLTVTSAQKNPTAFYLCASSRTGGVSYGYTFGSGTRLTVV.

V usage is TRBV2 and J usage is TRBJ2-7; TRBD1 matches 9 bases. The CDR3 runs to 14 residues. The V and J ends lost 6 bases and 1 base, in that order; junction bases with no gene match: 4. CDR1 is SNHLY, CDR2 FYNNEI, per germline. The CDR3 reads CASRLTGGSYEQYF. The CDR3 nucleotides are TGTGCCAGCAGGCTGACAGGGGGTTCCTACGAGCAGTACTTC.

This rearrangement joins TRBV9 to TRBJ2-7; the match to TRBD2 covers 11 bases. The CDR3 totals 15 residues. The V gene's germline CDR1 is SGDLS and CDR2 YYNGEE. Trimming took 4 bases from V and 2 from J; bases not matched to a gene: 5. CDR3 coding DNA: TGTGCCAGCAGCCCCAGGACTAGCGGGCCCTACGAGCAGTACTTC. Translated, it gives CASSPRTSGPYEQYF.

CDR3 nucleotides: TGTGCCAGCAGCTTCGCAGGGGGCACGAACACTGAAGCTTTCTTT. It yields the protein CASSFAGGTNTEAFF. This chain uses TRBV7-6 with TRBJ1-1, with TRBD1 matching over 8 bases. The CDR3 runs to 15 residues. V trimming: 3 bases; J trimming: 1 base; junction bases outside the gene matches: 4. The V gene's germline CDR1 is SGHVS and CDR2 FNYEAQ.

The rearrangement joins TRBV11-2 to TRBJ2-2; a weak D match, TRBD1 (6 bases). This CDR3 is built from 16 residues. Trimming removed 1 base from V and 6 bases from J, with 15 bases in between. In germline, CDR1 is SGHAT, CDR2 FQNNGV. The CDR3 region has the DNA TGTGCCAGCAGCTTAGGGTTCTTAGGGGGTTCCGGGGAGCTGTTTTTT. Its protein product is CASSLGFLGGSGELFF.

This sequence joins TRBV5-4 and TRBJ1-5; 9 nucleotides agree with TRBD1. There are 15 residues in the CDR3. Germline values: CDR1 SGHNT, CDR2 YYREEE (reference sequence). Unmatched junction bases numbered 3, after V lost 2 bases and J lost 3 bases. The CDR3 here is CASSFGTGNNQPQHF. CDR3 nucleotides: TGTGCCAGCAGCTTCGGGACAGGGAACAATCAGCCCCAGCATTTT.

The chain combines TRBV6-4 with TRBJ2-5; 7 bases are a match to TRBD2. V trimming: 6 bases; J trimming: 4 bases; junction bases outside the gene matches: 11. Germline V CDR1 and CDR2: MRHNA, SNTAGT. There are 15 residues in the CDR3. The chain's CDR3 is CASSRSAGAVETQYF. The CDR3 DNA follows: TGTGCCAGCAGCCGCTCCGCGGGAGCGGTAGAGACCCAGTACTTC.